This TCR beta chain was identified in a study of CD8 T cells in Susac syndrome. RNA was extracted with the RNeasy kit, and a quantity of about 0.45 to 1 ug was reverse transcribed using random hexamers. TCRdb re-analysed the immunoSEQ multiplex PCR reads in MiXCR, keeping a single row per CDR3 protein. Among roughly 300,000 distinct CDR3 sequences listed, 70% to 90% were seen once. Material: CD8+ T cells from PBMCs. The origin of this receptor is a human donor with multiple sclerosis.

The CDR3 loop reads CASSPDGNQPQHF. CDR3 in DNA: TGTGCCAGCAGCCCAGATGGCAATCAGCCCCAGCATTTT. V usage is TRBV7-9 and J usage is TRBJ1-5; D remains unclear. The CDR3 totals 13 residues. V was clipped by 5 bases and J by 2 bases, with 7 bases between them. CDR1 and CDR2 (germline): SEHNR, FQNEAQ (reference sequence).